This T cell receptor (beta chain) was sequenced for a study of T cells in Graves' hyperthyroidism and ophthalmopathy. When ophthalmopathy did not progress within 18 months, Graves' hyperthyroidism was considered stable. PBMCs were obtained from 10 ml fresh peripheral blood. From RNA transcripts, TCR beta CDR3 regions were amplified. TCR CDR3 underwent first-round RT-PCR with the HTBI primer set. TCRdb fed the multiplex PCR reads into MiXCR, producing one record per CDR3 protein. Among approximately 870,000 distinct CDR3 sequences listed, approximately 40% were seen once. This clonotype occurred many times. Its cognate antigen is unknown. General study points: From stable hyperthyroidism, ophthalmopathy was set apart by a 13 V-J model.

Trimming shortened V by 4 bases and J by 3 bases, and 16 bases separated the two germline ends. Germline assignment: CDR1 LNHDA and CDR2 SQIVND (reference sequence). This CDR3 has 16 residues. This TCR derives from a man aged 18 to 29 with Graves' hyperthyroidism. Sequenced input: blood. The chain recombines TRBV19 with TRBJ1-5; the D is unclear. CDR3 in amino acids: CASSNTAPIFNQPQHF. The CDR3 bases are TGTGCCAGTAGTAATACAGCTCCGATCTTCAATCAGCCCCAGCATTTT.